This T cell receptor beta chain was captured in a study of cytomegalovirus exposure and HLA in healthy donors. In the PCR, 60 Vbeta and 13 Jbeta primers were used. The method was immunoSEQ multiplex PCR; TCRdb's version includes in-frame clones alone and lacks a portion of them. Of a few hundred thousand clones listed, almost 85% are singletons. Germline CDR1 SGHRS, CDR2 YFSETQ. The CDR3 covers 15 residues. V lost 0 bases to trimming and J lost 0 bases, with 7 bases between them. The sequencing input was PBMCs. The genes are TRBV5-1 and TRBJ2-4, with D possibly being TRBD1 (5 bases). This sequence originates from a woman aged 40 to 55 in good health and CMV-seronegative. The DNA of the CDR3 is TGCGCCAGCAGCTTGGCAGGGAAAGCCAAAAACATTCAGTACTTC. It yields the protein CASSLAGKAKNIQYF.